This TCR beta chain was obtained from a study of cytomegalovirus exposure and HLA in healthy donors. For the study at large: Of the donors genotyped, several hundred in all, 75% to 85% fell in the Caucasian-associated ancestry cluster. The study's findings and limits: Later examination showed HLA-associated TCR beta chains had greater clonal expansion than equally common others. Analysis was carried out at a later point, and it linked a missense DCLRE1C variant to TCR beta V- and J-gene trimming.

CDR3 length: 15 amino acids. CDR1 and CDR2 from the germline V gene are LNHDA and SQIVND (reference sequence). After removal of 5 bases from V and 9 bases from J, the junction contained 14 bases not matched to a gene. This clone has only a few counts. Its antigen is as yet unknown. PCR employed 60 Vbeta and 13 Jbeta primers. Clones were sequenced by immunoSEQ multiplex PCR, and TCRdb holds only the in-frame ones, with some missing. The data show under 70,000 clones, 65% to 80% seen once. The source material was PBMCs. This TCR derives from a man aged 40-49 years in good health and CMV-seropositive. The chain links TRBV19 to TRBJ2-7; 9 bases agree with TRBD1. CDR3 bases: TGTGCCAGTAGTGGCCGGGACAGGGTGTTTGTAGGGCAGTACTTC. It yields the protein CASSGRDRVFVGQYF.